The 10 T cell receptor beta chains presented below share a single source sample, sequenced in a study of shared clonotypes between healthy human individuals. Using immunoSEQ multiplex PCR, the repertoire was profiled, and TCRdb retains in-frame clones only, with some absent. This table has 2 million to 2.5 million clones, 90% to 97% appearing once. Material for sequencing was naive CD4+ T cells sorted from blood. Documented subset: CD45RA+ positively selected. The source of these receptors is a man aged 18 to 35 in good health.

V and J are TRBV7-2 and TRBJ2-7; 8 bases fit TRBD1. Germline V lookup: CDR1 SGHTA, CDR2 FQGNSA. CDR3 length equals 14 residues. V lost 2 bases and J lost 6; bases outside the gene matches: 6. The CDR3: CASSLYGQGVEQYF. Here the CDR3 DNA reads TGTGCCAGCAGCTTATACGGACAGGGAGTCGAGCAGTACTTC.

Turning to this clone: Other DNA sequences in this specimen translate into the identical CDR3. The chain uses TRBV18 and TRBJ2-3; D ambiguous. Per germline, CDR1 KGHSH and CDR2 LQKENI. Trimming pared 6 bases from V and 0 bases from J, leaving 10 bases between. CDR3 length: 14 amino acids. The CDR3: CASSPPASTDTQYF. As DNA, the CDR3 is TGTGCCAGCTCCCCCCCGGCGAGCACAGATACGCAGTATTTT.

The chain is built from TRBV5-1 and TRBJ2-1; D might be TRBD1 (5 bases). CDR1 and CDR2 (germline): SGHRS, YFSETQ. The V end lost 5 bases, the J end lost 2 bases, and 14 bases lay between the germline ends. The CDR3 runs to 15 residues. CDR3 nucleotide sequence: TGCGCCAGCAGGTCGATGACAGTCACCTACAATGAGCAGTTCTTC. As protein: CASRSMTVTYNEQFF.

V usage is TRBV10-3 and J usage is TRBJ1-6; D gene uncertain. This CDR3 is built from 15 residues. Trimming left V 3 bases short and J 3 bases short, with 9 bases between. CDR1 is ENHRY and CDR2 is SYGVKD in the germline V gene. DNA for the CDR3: TGTGCCATCAGTGAAGACGGTTTCTATAATTCACCCCTCCACTTT. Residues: CAISEDGFYNSPLHF.

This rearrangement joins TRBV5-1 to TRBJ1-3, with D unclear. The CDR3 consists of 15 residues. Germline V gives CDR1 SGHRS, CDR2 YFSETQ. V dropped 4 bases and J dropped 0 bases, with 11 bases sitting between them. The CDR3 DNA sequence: TGCGCCAGCAGCCCGGGTCTGGGCTCTGGAAACACCATATATTTT. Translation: CASSPGLGSGNTIYF.

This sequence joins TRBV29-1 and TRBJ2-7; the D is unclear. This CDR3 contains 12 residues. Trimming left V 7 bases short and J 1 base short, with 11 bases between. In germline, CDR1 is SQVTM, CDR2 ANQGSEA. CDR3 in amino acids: CSGTVSSYEQYF. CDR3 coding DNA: TGCAGCGGTACCGTATCATCCTACGAGCAGTACTTC.

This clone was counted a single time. The CDR3 protein is CASSLTGTYTDTQYF. The CDR3 region has the DNA TGTGCCAGCAGCTTGACAGGGACCTATACGGATACGCAGTATTTT. The chain couples TRBV7-9 to TRBJ2-3, with 7 positions matching TRBD1. CDR1 is SEHNR and CDR2 is FQNEAQ in the germline V gene (reference sequence). There are 15 residues in the CDR3. V was clipped by 3 bases and J by 6 bases; unmatched bases: 9.

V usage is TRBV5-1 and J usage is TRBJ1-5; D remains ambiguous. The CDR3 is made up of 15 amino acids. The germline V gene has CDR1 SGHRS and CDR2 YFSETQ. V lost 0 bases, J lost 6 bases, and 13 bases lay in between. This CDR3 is CASSLAPRRSQPQHF. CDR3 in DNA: TGCGCCAGCAGCTTGGCTCCGAGGAGGAGTCAGCCCCAGCATTTT.

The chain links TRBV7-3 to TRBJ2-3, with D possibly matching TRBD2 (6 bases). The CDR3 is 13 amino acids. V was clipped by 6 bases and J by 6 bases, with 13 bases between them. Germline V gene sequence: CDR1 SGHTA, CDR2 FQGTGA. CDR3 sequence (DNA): TGTGCCAGCAGTCGTACTAGCTCCGATACGCAGTATTTT. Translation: CASSRTSSDTQYF.

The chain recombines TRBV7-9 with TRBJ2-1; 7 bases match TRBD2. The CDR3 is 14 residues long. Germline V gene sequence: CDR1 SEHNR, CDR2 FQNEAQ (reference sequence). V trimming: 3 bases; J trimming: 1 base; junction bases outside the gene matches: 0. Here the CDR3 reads CASSFGGSYNEQFF. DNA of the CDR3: TGTGCCAGCAGCTTCGGGGGGTCCTACAATGAGCAGTTCTTC.